A single sample is the source of the 28 T cell receptor beta chains below, sequenced in a study of T cells in Graves' hyperthyroidism and ophthalmopathy. Amplification of TCR beta CDR3 regions was performed using RNA transcripts as template. First-round RT-PCR of the TCR CDR3 relied on the HTBI primer set. TCRdb processed the multiplex PCR reads anew with MiXCR; each CDR3 protein has one entry. This table has tens of thousands of distinct CDR3 sequences, roughly 56% appearing once. Specimen: peripheral blood or thyroid tissue (not recorded which). The source is a man between 18 and 29 years old with Graves' hyperthyroidism.

Notes on this clonotype: This may be a read error, as it is one base from a much larger clone. V usage is TRBV12-3 or TRBV12-4 and J usage is TRBJ2-5, with 10 nucleotides matching TRBD2. The CDR3 covers 13 residues. V lost 7 bases and J lost 5; bases outside the gene matches: 4. The CDR3: CASTTSGAETQYF. CDR3 DNA: TGTGCCAGCACCACTAGCGGGGCGGAGACCCAGTACTTC.

This clonotype was seen many times. J is TRBJ1-4 and V is TRBV9; D is ambiguous. The germline V gene has CDR1 SGDLS and CDR2 YYNGEE. The CDR3 has 11 residues. Trimming left V 3 bases short and J 8 bases short, with 5 bases between. The CDR3, as DNA: TGTGCCAGCAGCGGTGGAGAAAAACTGTTTTTT. Protein sequence: CASSGGEKLFF.

This clonotype was seen repeatedly, ten times or more. This chain connects TRBV2 to TRBJ2-6; 7 bases agree with TRBD1. V lost 5 bases, J lost 0 bases, and 7 bases stayed unmatched. The germline gives CDR1 SNHLY, CDR2 FYNNEI. The CDR3 extends over 17 amino acids. The DNA for the CDR3 is TGTGCCAGCAGTCCGGGACAGCTCCTCTCTGGGGCCAACGTCCTGACTTTC. It translates to CASSPGQLLSGANVLTF.

This clonotype was seen only a few times. The chain carries TRBV29-1 and TRBJ2-2; D is perhaps TRBD1 or TRBD2 (6 bases each). There are 13 residues in the CDR3. V dropped 4 bases and J dropped 6 bases, with 12 bases sitting between them. CDR1 is SQVTM, CDR2 ANQGSEA, per germline. CDR3 coding DNA: TGCAGCGTTGCGTTGGGGGGCCCCGGGGAGCTGTTTTTT. This gives the protein CSVALGGPGELFF.

This clonotype was seen at least ten times. V gene TRBV6-2 or TRBV6-3 combines with J gene TRBJ2-7, with 7 positions matching TRBD1. CDR3 length equals 15 residues. The trim removed 5 bases at V and 3 bases at J, leaving 10 bases unmatched. Per the germline V gene, CDR1 is MNHEY and CDR2 is SVGEGT. CDR3 nucleotide sequence: TGTGCCAGCAGTAACGACAGGGCTGGGGTCTACGAGCAGTACTTC. This sequence encodes CASSNDRAGVYEQYF.

This clonotype has only a few counts. V gene TRBV2 combines with J gene TRBJ2-7; a possible D gene is TRBD1 (5 bases). CDR1 is SNHLY, CDR2 FYNNEI, per germline. The V end lost 2 bases, the J end lost 3 bases, and 8 bases lay between the germline ends. The CDR3 has 13 residues. The CDR3 sequence: CASSELGDYEQYF. The CDR3 coding sequence is TGTGCCAGCAGTGAATTAGGGGACTACGAGCAGTACTTC.

The chain is built from TRBV4-1 and TRBJ1-6; D might be TRBD1 (6 bases). Germline-derived CDR1 and CDR2 are MGHRA and YSYEKL. The CDR3 covers 17 residues. The V end was cut by 1 base, the J end by 7 bases, with 17 bases between. Here the CDR3 DNA reads TGCGCCAGCAGCCAAGGTCCTTTTGACGACAGGAATTCACCCCTCCACTTT. Protein: CASSQGPFDDRNSPLHF.

The chain carries TRBV7-9 and TRBJ1-1, with a weak D call TRBD1 (6 bases). V was shortened by 6 bases and J by 0 bases, with 11 bases between the two germline ends. The CDR3 is 14 residues long. In germline, CDR1 is SEHNR, CDR2 FQNEAQ (reference sequence). The CDR3 region has the DNA TGTGCCAGCAGGGGGGCCGGCATGAACACTGAAGCTTTCTTT. Its protein product is CASRGAGMNTEAFF.

In DNA, the CDR3 is TGTGCCAGCAGGTTGACTAGCGGAGAAGGCGAGCAGTACTTC. Protein product: CASRLTSGEGEQYF. The genes are TRBV12-3 or TRBV12-4 and TRBJ2-7, with 9 bases fitting TRBD2. V lost 6 bases and J lost 6; bases outside the gene matches: 9. This CDR3 is built from 14 residues.

This clonotype occurred once. The conserved closing phenylalanine or tryptophan is absent in this CDR3, likely reflecting a read error. The V and J genes are TRBV9 and TRBJ2-1; TRBD2 aligns across 12 bases. The CDR3 runs 15 residues. The junction had 3 bases not matched to a gene; V was cut back by 4 bases and J by 4 bases. Germline CDR1 is SGDLS and CDR2 is YYNGEE. Written as DNA, the CDR3 is TGTGCCAGCAGCTTGGGACTAGCGGGTTACAATGAGCAGTTCTCC. It translates to CASSLGLAGYNEQFS.

V is TRBV12-3 or TRBV12-4 and J is TRBJ1-2; 8 nucleotides line up with TRBD1. This CDR3 contains 15 residues. V shed 0 bases, J shed 8 bases, and the junction held 8 bases outside the gene matches. The DNA of the CDR3 is TGTGCCAGCAGTTTAGCAGGGACAGGCACAGAGGGCTACACCTTC. Translation: CASSLAGTGTEGYTF.

This clonotype has just one count. V and J are TRBV7-2 and TRBJ2-5, with D unresolved. The CDR3 loop spans 12 amino acids. Germline CDR1 SGHTA, CDR2 FQGNSA. Trimming removed 3 bases from V and 4 bases from J, with 6 bases in between. In DNA form, the CDR3 reads TGTGCCAGCAGCTTTCCCTCAGAGACCCAGTACTTC. The encoded protein is CASSFPSETQYF.

The rearrangement links TRBV20-1 to TRBJ1-1; D gene unclear. Germline CDR1 and CDR2: DFQATT and SNEGSKA (reference sequence). The CDR3 is 10 residues long. Trimming took 5 bases from V and 3 from J, leaving 4 bases between them. The CDR3 spells CSAADTEAFF. The CDR3 bases are TGCAGTGCTGCGGACACTGAAGCTTTCTTT.

Comments on this clonotype: Possible read error: a much larger clone is one base away. Given the absence of the conserved phenylalanine or tryptophan at the CDR3 end, a read error is likely. The chain recombines TRBV18 with TRBJ2-7, with 9 bases that match TRBD1. CDR3 length: 15 residues. Trimming cost V 3 bases and J 2 bases; bases outside gene matches: 5. In germline, CDR1 is KGHSH, CDR2 LQKENI. This CDR3 reads CASSPGTGSPYEQYL. CDR3 coding DNA: TGTGCCAGCTCACCCGGGACAGGGTCCCCCTACGAGCAGTACCTC.

The chain is built from TRBV19 and TRBJ1-1; D is uncertain. Germline V gene lookup returns CDR1 LNHDA and CDR2 SQIVND (reference sequence). This CDR3 spans 13 amino acids. Trimming pared 7 bases from V and 6 bases from J, leaving 15 bases between. DNA for the CDR3: TGTGCCAGTAATATCAACCCGGACGCTGAAGCTTTCTTT. Its protein is CASNINPDAEAFF.

This clonotype is a singleton in its sample. Since the CDR3 does not end with the conserved phenylalanine or tryptophan, this likely comes from a read error. The chain employs TRBV10-3 and TRBJ2-7, with a weak D call TRBD1 (6 bases). CDR3 length: 14 amino acids. The V gene's germline CDR1 is ENHRY and CDR2 SYGVKD. The DNA for the CDR3 is TGTGCCAGCAGTTCAAGGGACATCGGCTACGAGCAGTACCTC. As protein: CASSSRDIGYEQYL.

Turning to this clonotype: No conserved phenylalanine or tryptophan ends this CDR3, so it is likely a read error. This chain joins TRBV5-6 and TRBJ2-6; D perhaps matches TRBD1 (6 bases). CDR3 length: 17 residues. Looked up from germline, CDR1 is SGHDT and CDR2 is YYEEEE. V was shortened by 5 bases and J by 0 bases, with 15 bases between the two germline ends. CDR3 DNA sequence: TGTGCCAGCAGACCAGGACAGTCGATCTCTGGGGCCAACGTCCTGACTCTC. Translating it yields CASRPGQSISGANVLTL.

This chain joins TRBV7-9 and TRBJ1-2; D not certain. Between the trimmed V and J ends, which lost 0 bases and 4 bases, there was a span of 12 bases. CDR1 SEHNR and CDR2 FQNEAQ come from the germline V gene (reference sequence). The CDR3 has 15 amino acids. The CDR3 region is CASSLAGERTYGYTF. The DNA of the CDR3 is TGTGCCAGCAGCTTAGCCGGGGAGAGAACCTATGGCTACACCTTC.

This clonotype has ten or more counts. This chain links TRBV25-1 with TRBJ1-1, with D possibly being TRBD1 (6 bases). Germline V gives CDR1 MGHDK, CDR2 SYGVNS. The V gene lost 6 bases and the J gene lost 2 bases, with 13 bases spanning the gap. CDR3 length equals 14 residues. The CDR3, as DNA: TGTGCCAGCAGGGGGGCAGGGCGAAACACTGAAGCTTTCTTT. Protein sequence: CASRGAGRNTEAFF. Full variable domain (missing parts from reference TRBV25-1 and TRBJ1-1): EADIYQTPRYLVIGTGKKITLECSQTMGHDKMYWYQQDPGMELHLIHYSYGVNSTEKGDLSSESTVSRIRTEHFPLTLESARPSHTSQYLCASRGAGRNTEAFFGQGTRLTVV.

This sequence joins TRBV29-1 and TRBJ1-1, with 9 bases that match TRBD1. Germline trimming cut 7 bases from V and 14 bases from J; bases unmatched to any gene: 14. Germline V gene sequence: CDR1 SQVTM, CDR2 ANQGSEA. The length of the CDR3 is 12 residues. The CDR3 protein is CSALQGATESFF. CDR3 in DNA: TGCAGCGCACTACAGGGGGCCACTGAATCCTTCTTT.

This clonotype was counted at least ten times. At one end the junction does not follow the germline gene, possibly because of a read error. The chain couples TRBV4-3 to TRBJ2-7, with 10 bases lining up with TRBD1. CDR3 length: 16 residues. Germline loops: CDR1 LGHNA, CDR2 YSLEER. DNA for the CDR3: TGCGCCAGCAGCCATCACCTGACAGGGGGCACCCTCTCAGTCCACTTC. It is translated as CASSHHLTGGTLSVHF.

This clonotype has a handful of counts. The chain links TRBV29-1 to TRBJ1-2; TRBD1 aligns across 7 bases. V lost 4 bases, J lost 0 bases, and 5 bases stayed unmatched. Looked up from germline, CDR1 is SQVTM and CDR2 is ANQGSEA. The CDR3 consists of 14 residues. CDR3: CSVGLGQANYGYTF. The CDR3 DNA follows: TGCAGCGTTGGACTCGGACAGGCTAACTATGGCTACACCTTC.

This clonotype was observed at least ten times. The genes are TRBV20-1 and TRBJ2-5; TRBD2 agrees at 13 bases. This CDR3 is built from 15 residues. Germline values: CDR1 DFQATT, CDR2 SNEGSKA (reference sequence). Trimming removed 3 bases from V and 7 bases from J; junction bases left unmatched: 8. The CDR3 here is CSARGGTSGMRTQYF. CDR3 DNA sequence: TGCAGTGCTAGGGGAGGGACTAGCGGGATGAGGACCCAGTACTTC.

On this clonotype itself: A junction boundary mismatches the germline segment, possibly from a read error. The gene calls are TRBV29-1 and TRBJ2-7, with no clear D. This CDR3 is 13 amino acids long. Germline-derived CDR1 and CDR2 are SQVTM and ANQGSEA. The DNA for the CDR3 is TGCAGCGTTGAAGGGGGAACAGTGGATGAGCATTACTTC. Encoded protein: CSVEGGTVDEHYF.

This clonotype appeared a single time. The chain uses TRBV19 and TRBJ1-1, with D perhaps TRBD1 (5 bases). With 10 bases removed from V and 10 bases from J, the gap between germline ends came to 16 bases. Germline V CDR1 and CDR2: LNHDA, SQIVND (reference sequence). The CDR3 is 11 amino acids. CDR3 sequence (DNA): TGTGCCACCGTCGCAGGGCTGCGAGCTTTCTTT. It encodes CATVAGLRAFF.

The rearrangement uses TRBV7-9 and TRBJ2-7; D might be TRBD1 (6 bases). Trimming left V 5 bases short and J 2 bases short, with 19 bases between. The V gene's germline CDR1 is SEHNR and CDR2 FQNEAQ (reference sequence). The CDR3 spans 16 residues. The CDR3: CASSALQGRFAYEQYF. The CDR3 coding sequence is TGTGCCAGCAGCGCTCTACAGGGAAGATTCGCCTACGAGCAGTACTTC.

The sample holds a few counts of this clonotype. The chain links TRBV20-1 to TRBJ2-5; D may be TRBD1 or TRBD2 (7 bases each). The germline V and J ends were trimmed by 0 bases and 5 bases, with 13 bases remaining between them. Germline CDR1 and CDR2: DFQATT and SNEGSKA (reference sequence). This CDR3 region has 14 residues. Written as DNA, the CDR3 is TGCAGTGCTAGAGATCAGGGGGGGCAGGAGACCCAGTACTTC. Amino acids: CSARDQGGQETQYF.

This clonotype was counted only a few times. This chain connects TRBV29-1 to TRBJ2-7; TRBD2 matches at 10 bases. The CDR3 totals 15 residues. In germline, CDR1 is SQVTM, CDR2 ANQGSEA. V dropped 6 bases and J dropped 1; count of bases not matched to a gene: 9. The CDR3 protein is CSVRPGTSVSYEQYF. The DNA of the CDR3 is TGCAGCGTGAGGCCCGGGACTAGCGTATCCTACGAGCAGTACTTC.